Each of the 8 T cell receptor beta chains below was sequenced from the same sample in a study of early T cells in non-severe SARS-CoV-2 infection. TCRdb reprocessed the 5' RACE reads via MiXCR and lists one record per CDR3 protein. The sample includes 55,000 to 75,000 distinct CDR3 sequences, 8% to 10% of them seen just once. Sequences were obtained from whole blood. The receptors stem from an adult who was a healthcare worker with PCR-confirmed SARS-CoV-2 infection or an uninfected control (not recorded which).

The chain couples TRBV20-1 to TRBJ2-1, with unresolved D. This CDR3 is built from 11 residues. V was cut by 5 bases and J by 4 bases, with 6 bases left in between. Germline V CDR1 and CDR2: DFQATT, SNEGSKA (reference sequence). The CDR3 DNA sequence: TGCAGTGCTTCGATATACAATGAGCAGTTCTTC. Protein: CSASIYNEQFF.

This clonotype was counted ten times or more. The V gene is TRBV5-6, the J gene TRBJ2-7, with 9 bases that match TRBD1. Germline V gives CDR1 SGHDT, CDR2 YYEEEE. V lost 5 bases and J lost 0; bases outside the gene matches: 3. The CDR3 loop spans 14 amino acids. The CDR3 DNA reads as TGTGCCAGCAGGGACAGGGGATACTCCTACGAGCAGTACGTC. This gives the protein CASRDRGYSYEQYV.

This clonotype was detected only a few times. This chain joins TRBV5-5 and TRBJ2-3; D may be TRBD1 or TRBD2 (5 bases each). Trimming left V 0 bases short and J 1 base short, with 12 bases between. The CDR3 runs to 16 residues. Germline assignment: CDR1 SGHKS and CDR2 YYEKEE (reference sequence). CDR3 in DNA: TGTGCCAGCAGCTTGGTTGGGGGTCTGGGCACAGATACGCAGTATTTT. Translated: CASSLVGGLGTDTQYF.

This clonotype was recorded a few times. This chain uses TRBV2 with TRBJ1-6; 8 bases align to TRBD1. V gave up 7 bases and J gave up 7 bases; unmatched junction bases: 9. Looked up from germline, CDR1 is SNHLY and CDR2 is FYNNEI. CDR3 length equals 15 residues. Here the CDR3 reads CASKKQGDKNSPLHF. The CDR3 coding sequence is TGTGCCAGCAAGAAACAGGGGGATAAGAATTCACCCCTCCACTTT.

The CDR3: CASSLDRNTQYF. The CDR3 nucleotides are TGTGCCAGCAGCCTAGACAGGAATACGCAGTATTTT. V usage is TRBV4-2 and J usage is TRBJ2-3, with D possibly TRBD1 on 6 matching bases. There are 12 residues in the CDR3. Germline V gene data show CDR1 as LGHNA and CDR2 as YNFKEQ. V was shortened by 4 bases and J by 7 bases, with 9 bases between the two germline ends.

This clonotype came up a few times. The genes are TRBV10-3 and TRBJ2-5, with 7 bases fitting TRBD1. Germline V gene data show CDR1 as ENHRY and CDR2 as SYGVKD. V dropped 11 bases and J dropped 3; count of bases not matched to a gene: 9. The CDR3 contains 13 residues. CDR3 nucleotides: TGTGCCGCCTCAGGGGGAACGAAAGAGACCCAGTACTTC. It is translated as CAASGGTKETQYF.

In this sample, this clonotype turned up many times. V and J are TRBV12-3 or TRBV12-4 and TRBJ1-5; D gene uncertain. The CDR3 is 13 residues long. The V end was cut by 3 bases, the J end by 9 bases, with 12 bases between. The CDR3 DNA reads TGTGCCAGCAGTTTGGCAGGTTACAGGCCCCAGCATTTT. Amino acids: CASSLAGYRPQHF.

This clonotype was observed a few times. V and J are TRBV12-3 or TRBV12-4 and TRBJ2-3; the match to TRBD1 covers 8 bases. The J segment lost 6 bases and the V segment lost 6 bases, leaving 5 bases of the junction unmatched. The CDR3 consists of 13 residues. The CDR3 sequence is CASSPGGADTQYF. For the CDR3, the DNA is TGTGCCAGCAGCCCAGGGGGCGCGGATACGCAGTATTTT.